The 25 T cell receptor beta chains listed next were all sequenced from one sample in a study. Using its own MiXCR run on the 5' RACE reads, TCRdb lists one record per CDR3 protein. Here the sample spans about 54,000 distinct CDR3 sequences, approximately 17% being singletons. Sequencing was done on a sample of naive CD4+ T cells sorted from blood. The subset was: naive CD4+ T cells, CD4+CD45RA+CD25-. The receptors come from a female donor with breast cancer.

J is TRBJ1-4 and V is TRBV12-3 or TRBV12-4; D remains ambiguous. The CDR3 totals 15 residues. V lost 5 bases, J lost 4 bases, and 14 bases lay in between. CDR3: CASSLNFEVNEKLFF. As DNA, the CDR3 is TGTGCCAGCAGTCTCAATTTCGAGGTTAATGAAAAACTGTTTTTT.

This clonotype is categorized as medium-sized (0.01 to 0.1%). This chain connects TRBV20-1 to TRBJ1-6; the D gene is possibly TRBD1 (6 bases). Per germline, CDR1 DFQATT and CDR2 SNEGSKA (reference sequence). The CDR3 has 14 amino acids. Trimming shortened V by 3 bases and J by 6 bases, and 12 bases separated the two germline ends. The CDR3 is CSASETGFNSPLHF. The CDR3 DNA reads as TGCAGTGCTAGTGAGACAGGTTTTAATTCACCCCTCCACTTT.

There are a few counts of this clonotype. The V gene is TRBV29-1, the J gene TRBJ1-2, with D perhaps TRBD1 (6 bases). Between the trimmed V and J ends, which lost 6 bases and 3 bases, there was a span of 17 bases. Germline V gene data show CDR1 as SQVTM and CDR2 as ANQGSEA. CDR3 size: 14 residues. The CDR3 is CSVVQGGGDYGYTF. The CDR3 DNA sequence: TGCAGCGTCGTACAGGGAGGGGGGGACTATGGCTACACCTTC.

This clonotype was recorded a few times. CDR3 residues: CASSGGPRETQYF. The DNA for the CDR3 is TGTGCCAGCAGTGGGGGACCGAGAGAGACCCAGTACTTC. The V and J genes are TRBV6-2 or TRBV6-3 and TRBJ2-5, with D perhaps being TRBD1 or TRBD2 (5 bases each). In germline, CDR1 is MNHEY, CDR2 SVGEGT. Trimming took off 5 bases at V and 4 bases at J, with 11 bases between the two ends. The CDR3 sequence is 13 residues long.

This clonotype was detected only a few times. The chain employs TRBV7-2 and TRBJ1-2; 8 bases fit TRBD1. The CDR3 loop spans 16 amino acids. Trimming removed 0 bases from V and 3 bases from J; junction bases left unmatched: 6. Germline CDR1 SGHTA, CDR2 FQGNSA. This CDR3 reads CASSLARTGTDYGYTF. In DNA, the CDR3 is TGTGCCAGCAGCTTAGCGCGGACAGGGACTGACTATGGCTACACCTTC.

The J gene is TRBJ2-2, the V gene TRBV28; 11 bases are shared with TRBD1. This CDR3 comprises 15 residues. Germline loops: CDR1 MDHEN, CDR2 SYDVKM. The J segment lost 5 bases and the V segment lost 5 bases, leaving 4 bases of the junction unmatched. This CDR3 is CASSLDRGRTGELFF. CDR3 sequence (DNA): TGTGCCAGCAGTCTGGACAGGGGGCGGACCGGGGAGCTGTTTTTT.

This clonotype was detected many times. The chain combines TRBV30 with TRBJ2-5, with D perhaps TRBD2 (5 bases). There are 14 residues in the CDR3. Germline CDR1 and CDR2: GTSNPN and SVGIG (reference sequence). V lost 0 bases and J lost 2, with 10 bases in between. For the CDR3, the DNA is TGTGCCTGGAGTGTAGGGCCGGGGCAAGAGACCCAGTACTTC. This encodes CAWSVGPGQETQYF.

This clonotype was seen ten or more times. The gene calls are TRBV20-1 and TRBJ1-1, with D perhaps matching TRBD1 (5 bases). The V and J ends lost 6 bases and 0 bases respectively, with 8 bases between them. CDR3 size: 12 residues. Germline V gene sequence: CDR1 DFQATT, CDR2 SNEGSKA (reference sequence). The CDR3 sequence: CSARGVNTEAFF. For the CDR3, the DNA is TGCAGTGCCCGAGGGGTGAACACTGAAGCTTTCTTT.

With respect to this clonotype: Compared with germline, one end of the junction differs, possibly owing to a read error. The chain links TRBV20-1 to TRBJ2-5, with D tentatively TRBD1 (6 bases). Germline CDR1 reads DFQATT; CDR2 reads SNEGSKA (reference sequence). The CDR3 is 12 residues long. The CDR3 DNA reads TGCGGTGCTCAGGACAGCCAAGAGACCCAGTACTTC. Amino acids: CGAQDSQETQYF.

The V call is TRBV5-1, the J call TRBJ2-7, with 9 bases matching TRBD2. Germline V gene sequence: CDR1 SGHRS, CDR2 YFSETQ. V trimming: 3 bases; J trimming: 7 bases; junction bases outside the gene matches: 14. The CDR3 runs 16 residues. CDR3 sequence: CASSSKIAGDLGEQYF. Written as DNA, the CDR3 is TGCGCCAGCAGCTCCAAGATAGCGGGAGACCTGGGGGAGCAGTACTTC.

This clonotype was seen a few times. This sequence joins TRBV6-2 or TRBV6-3 and TRBJ1-6; TRBD1 matches at 8 bases. The CDR3 spans 18 residues. After removal of 2 bases from V and 1 base from J, the junction contained 7 bases not matched to a gene. Per germline, CDR1 MNHEY and CDR2 SVGEGT. The CDR3 DNA sequence: TGTGCCAGCAGTTACGACCGGGACAGGAATTCCTATAATTCACCCCTCCACTTT. Amino acids: CASSYDRDRNSYNSPLHF.

The chain recombines TRBV5-6 with TRBJ2-1; no clear D gene. The J call could be wrong; TRBJ2-7 is a better fit for the DNA end. The CDR3 has 18 residues. Germline assignment: CDR1 SGHDT and CDR2 YYEEEE. CDR3 bases: TGTGCCAGCACCCATCCATCCGTGGGAAGGGCCGTCTACAATGAGCAGTACTTC. It yields the protein CASTHPSVGRAVYNEQYF.

This clonotype has a handful of counts. The chain carries TRBV10-3 and TRBJ1-5, with D unresolved. The CDR3 contains 14 residues. Germline values: CDR1 ENHRY, CDR2 SYGVKD. V dropped 2 bases and J dropped 1 base, with 6 bases sitting between them. CDR3 sequence reads: CAISEPASNQPQHF. CDR3 sequence (DNA): TGTGCCATCAGTGAGCCAGCCAGCAATCAGCCCCAGCATTTT.

The chain is built from TRBV7-9 and TRBJ2-3; D is perhaps TRBD2 (5 bases). CDR3 length equals 13 residues. From germline, CDR1 is SEHNR and CDR2 FQNEAQ (reference sequence). Trimming removed 3 bases from V and 5 bases from J, with 9 bases in between. CDR3 coding DNA: TGTGCCAGCAGCTTGAAGGGAGAAGATACGCAGTATTTT. It specifies CASSLKGEDTQYF.

The table lists this clonotype with a count of one. J is TRBJ2-1 and V is TRBV10-1; 8 bases agree with TRBD2. The CDR3 has 16 amino acids. CDR1 is WNHNN and CDR2 is SYGVQD in the germline V gene (reference sequence). Losses at the gene ends were 4 bases for V and 6 bases for J; bases not matched to a gene: 11. Here the CDR3 reads CASSGGYREGLNEQFF. The DNA of the CDR3 is TGCGCCAGCAGTGGCGGGTATCGGGAGGGCCTCAATGAGCAGTTCTTC.

About this clonotype: Given the absence of the conserved phenylalanine or tryptophan at the CDR3 end, a read error is likely. The rearrangement links TRBV5-1 to TRBJ2-7; 10 positions agree with TRBD1. The V gene end was trimmed by 4 bases and the J gene end by 5 bases; junction bases not matched to a gene: 12. The germline CDR1 and CDR2 sequences are SGHRS and YFSETQ. This CDR3 region has 16 residues. CDR3 coding DNA: TGCGCCAGCAGCAAACTACCGGGACAGGGGTCCCACGAGCAGTACTAC. Translated: CASSKLPGQGSHEQYY.

This clonotype was observed at least ten times. The chain is built from TRBV6-5 and TRBJ2-2; D ambiguous. From germline, CDR1 is MNHEY and CDR2 SVGAGI. This CDR3 region has 12 residues. Trimming left V 5 bases short and J 6 bases short, with 7 bases between. The CDR3 sequence is CASSQASGELFF. In nucleotides, the CDR3 is TGTGCCAGCAGTCAAGCCTCCGGGGAGCTGTTTTTT.

V gene TRBV7-9 combines with J gene TRBJ2-1; D unresolved. The CDR3 is 13 amino acids. The V end was cut by 0 bases, the J end by 5 bases, with 5 bases between. Germline V lookup: CDR1 SEHNR, CDR2 FQNEAQ (reference sequence). The CDR3 DNA reads as TGTGCCAGCAGCTTAGCCAGGCACAATGAGCAGTTCTTC. Translated: CASSLARHNEQFF.

Concerning this clonotype itself: One base away lies a much larger clone, so this may be a sequencing read error. The chain couples TRBV6-6 to TRBJ2-1, with a weak D call TRBD2 (6 bases). The CDR3 is 14 residues long. Germline lookup yields CDR1 MNHNY and CDR2 SVGAGI (reference sequence). The CDR3: CAGSYGQGGNEQFF. The CDR3 DNA is TGTGCCGGCAGTTACGGGCAGGGAGGCAATGAGCAGTTCTTC.

At least ten counts were recorded for this clonotype. The rearrangement links TRBV5-1 to TRBJ2-1; D is ambiguous. Trimming took 5 bases from V and 0 from J, leaving 12 bases between them. The CDR3 length is 15 residues. From germline, CDR1 is SGHRS and CDR2 YFSETQ. The CDR3 region has the DNA TGCGCCAGCAGGGTGGCACAGAGCTCCTACAATGAGCAGTTCTTC. The encoded protein is CASRVAQSSYNEQFF.

This clonotype was detected many times. The chain combines TRBV5-1 with TRBJ2-1; D is possibly TRBD1 (6 bases). Trimming pared 4 bases from V and 6 bases from J, leaving 14 bases between. Germline CDR1 SGHRS, CDR2 YFSETQ. This CDR3 spans 14 amino acids. Here the CDR3 DNA reads TGCGCCAGCAGCACGGGACAAAGCATCAATGAGCAGTTCTTC. It encodes CASSTGQSINEQFF. Full variable domain (remainder filled in from reference TRBV5-1 and TRBJ2-1): KAGVTQTPRYLIKTRGQQVTLSCSPISGHRSVSWYQQTPGQGLQFLFEYFSETQRNKGNFPGRFSGRQFSNSRSEMNVSTLELGDSALYLCASSTGQSINEQFFGPGTRLTVL.

This clonotype was counted between two and nine times. The rearrangement links TRBV28 to TRBJ2-1; 10 nucleotides line up with TRBD2. CDR1 is MDHEN, CDR2 SYDVKM, per germline. The CDR3 length is 15 residues. With 6 bases clipped from V and 6 bases from J, the junction kept 8 bases outside the gene matches. The CDR3 is CASSQGSSGSNEQFF. In DNA form, the CDR3 reads TGTGCCAGCAGCCAAGGATCTAGCGGGAGCAATGAGCAGTTCTTC.

This clonotype was counted between two and nine times. V gene TRBV5-6 combines with J gene TRBJ2-2, with 8 bases aligning to TRBD1. Trimming at V came to 4 bases and at J to 1 base, leaving 3 bases not matched to a gene. This CDR3 spans 15 amino acids. The germline V gene encodes CDR1 SGHDT and CDR2 YYEEEE. CDR3 protein: CASSRTGRNTGELFF. CDR3 DNA sequence: TGTGCCAGCAGCCGGACAGGGAGGAACACCGGGGAGCTGTTTTTT.

Ten or more counts support this clonotype. The CDR3 nucleotides are TGTGCCAGCAGCCCAGACCGGCCCAATGAGCAGTTCTTC. This gives the protein CASSPDRPNEQFF. The chain carries TRBV7-2 and TRBJ2-1; D is unresolved. The CDR3 is 13 amino acids. Trimming took off 5 bases at V and 6 bases at J, with 11 bases between the two ends. Germline assignment: CDR1 SGHTA and CDR2 FQGNSA. The full variable domain, rest sourced from reference TRBV7-2 and TRBJ2-1, is GAGVSQSPSNKVTEKGKDVELRCDPISGHTALYWYRQSLGQGLEFLIYFQGNSAPDKSGLPSDRFSAERTGGSVSTLTIQRTQQEDSAVYLCASSPDRPNEQFFGPGTRLTVL.

This clonotype has more than one count but fewer than ten. V is TRBV24-1 and J is TRBJ2-7, with a tentative D call TRBD1 (6 bases). Germline V gene sequence: CDR1 KGHDR, CDR2 SFDVKD. Trimming shortened V by 10 bases and J by 5 bases, and 11 bases separated the two germline ends. CDR3 length equals 11 residues. The CDR3 region is CATKQGDEQYF. The CDR3 DNA reads TGTGCCACGAAACAGGGCGACGAGCAGTACTTC.